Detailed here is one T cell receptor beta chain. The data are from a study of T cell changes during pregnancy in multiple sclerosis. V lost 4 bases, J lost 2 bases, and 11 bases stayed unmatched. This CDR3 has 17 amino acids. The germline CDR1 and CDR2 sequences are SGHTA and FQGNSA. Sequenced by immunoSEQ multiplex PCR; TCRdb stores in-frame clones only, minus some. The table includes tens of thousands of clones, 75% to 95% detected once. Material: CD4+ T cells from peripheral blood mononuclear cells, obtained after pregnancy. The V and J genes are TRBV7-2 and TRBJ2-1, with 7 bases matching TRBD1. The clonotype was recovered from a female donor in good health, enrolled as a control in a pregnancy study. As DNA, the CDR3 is TGTGCCAGCAGCTACTACCAGACAGGGTGGACCTACAATGAGCAGTTCTTC. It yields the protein CASSYYQTGWTYNEQFF.